This T cell receptor (beta chain) appears in the sequencing data of a study of cytomegalovirus exposure and HLA in healthy donors. Across the whole study: When 300 to 500 donors were genotyped, about 80% of them were found to fall in the Caucasian-associated ancestry cluster.

Donors likely had unrecorded immune exposures despite being nominally healthy when sampled. Looked up from germline, CDR1 is SQVTM and CDR2 is ANQGSEA. CDR3 length equals 11 residues. The V end lost 3 bases, the J end lost 8 bases, and 9 bases lay between the germline ends. 60 Vbeta and 13 Jbeta primers were used in PCR. Clones were read by immunoSEQ multiplex PCR, and TCRdb kept only the in-frame ones, dropping some. The sample has roughly 100,000 clones; about 80% are singletons. The sample consisted of PBMCs. The chain couples TRBV29-1 to TRBJ2-3; possibly TRBD2 for D (6 bases). The receptor was isolated from a female donor in good health and CMV-seropositive. The chain's CDR3 is CSVELALTQYF. In nucleotides, the CDR3 is TGCAGCGTTGAGCTAGCGCTTACGCAGTATTTT.